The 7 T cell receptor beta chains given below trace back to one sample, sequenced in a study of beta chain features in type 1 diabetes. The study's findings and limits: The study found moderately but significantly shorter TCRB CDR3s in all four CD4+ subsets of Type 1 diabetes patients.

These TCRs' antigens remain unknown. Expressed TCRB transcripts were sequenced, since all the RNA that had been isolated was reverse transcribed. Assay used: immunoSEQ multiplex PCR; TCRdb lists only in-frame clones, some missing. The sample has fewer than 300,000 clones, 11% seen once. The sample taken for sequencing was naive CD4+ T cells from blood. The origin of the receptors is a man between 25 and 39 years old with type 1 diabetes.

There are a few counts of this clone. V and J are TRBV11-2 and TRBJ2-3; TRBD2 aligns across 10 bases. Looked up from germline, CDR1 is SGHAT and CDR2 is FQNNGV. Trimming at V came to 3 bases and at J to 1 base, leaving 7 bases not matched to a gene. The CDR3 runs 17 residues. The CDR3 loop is CASSLGIAGGRTDTQYF. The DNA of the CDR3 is TGTGCCAGCAGCTTGGGCATAGCGGGGGGCCGCACAGATACGCAGTATTTT.

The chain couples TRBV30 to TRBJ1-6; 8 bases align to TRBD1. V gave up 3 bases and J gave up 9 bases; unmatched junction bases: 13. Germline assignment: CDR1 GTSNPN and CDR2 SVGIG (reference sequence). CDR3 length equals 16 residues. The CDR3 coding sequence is TGTGCCTGGAGACGGACAGGGCGCCTCCGGGGTTCACCCCTCCACTTT. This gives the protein CAWRRTGRLRGSPLHF.

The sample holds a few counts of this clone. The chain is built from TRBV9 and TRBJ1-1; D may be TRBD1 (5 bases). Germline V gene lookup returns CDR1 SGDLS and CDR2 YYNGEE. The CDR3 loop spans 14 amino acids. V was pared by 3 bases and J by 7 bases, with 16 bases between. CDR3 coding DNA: TGTGCCAGCAGCGCCGGGAGCCAGGGAGATGAAGCTTTCTTT. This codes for CASSAGSQGDEAFF.

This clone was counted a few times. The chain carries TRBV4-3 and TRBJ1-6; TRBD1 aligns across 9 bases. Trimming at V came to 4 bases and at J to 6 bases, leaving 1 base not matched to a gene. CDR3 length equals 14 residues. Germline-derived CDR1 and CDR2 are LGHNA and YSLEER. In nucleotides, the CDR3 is TGCGCCAGCAGCCGGGACAGGGTTAATTCACCCCTCCACTTT. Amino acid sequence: CASSRDRVNSPLHF.

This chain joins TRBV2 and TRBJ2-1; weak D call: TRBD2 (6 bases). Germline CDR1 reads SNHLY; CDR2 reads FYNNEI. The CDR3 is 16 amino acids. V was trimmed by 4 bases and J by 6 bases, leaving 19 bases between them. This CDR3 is CASSARTIQLSNEQFF. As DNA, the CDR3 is TGTGCCAGCAGTGCTCGGACTATCCAACTTAGCAATGAGCAGTTCTTC.

The CDR3 nucleotides read TGTGCCAGCAGCTTGGCCCCTAGCGGGGGGGCCAACAATGAGCAGTTCTTC. Residues: CASSLAPSGGANNEQFF. The genes are TRBV5-4 and TRBJ2-1; 12 bases are shared with TRBD2. This CDR3 contains 17 residues. Germline CDR1 is SGHNT and CDR2 is YYREEE (reference sequence). Losses at the gene ends were 0 bases for V and 5 bases for J; bases not matched to a gene: 6.

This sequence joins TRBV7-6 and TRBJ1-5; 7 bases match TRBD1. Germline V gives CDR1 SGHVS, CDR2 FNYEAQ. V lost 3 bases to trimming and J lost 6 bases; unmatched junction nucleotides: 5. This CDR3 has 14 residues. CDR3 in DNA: TGTGCCAGCAGCTTCGGACAGGACACTCAGCCCCAGCATTTT. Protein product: CASSFGQDTQPQHF.